This T cell receptor beta chain was captured by sequencing in a study of shared clonotypes between healthy human individuals. A word on this clone: What it recognizes is unknown.

The study's findings and limits: A limitation of the genetic and exposure-history diversity represented arose from few donors. Between four donors, naive CD4 clonotypes were shared at a level of about 5%.

TCRdb keeps only in-frame clones here, not all; method: immunoSEQ multiplex PCR. Of about a million clones listed, over 60% are singletons. Germline CDR1 is MNHEY and CDR2 is SVGAGI. Trimming at V came to 6 bases and at J to 7 bases, leaving 7 bases not matched to a gene. The CDR3 loop spans 13 amino acids. Sequencing was performed on memory CD4+ T cells sorted from blood. The subset here: CD45RA-negative fraction. This clonotype was sampled from a man aged 18 to 29 in good health. The J gene is TRBJ2-7, the V gene TRBV6-5; the match to TRBD1 covers 9 bases. The CDR3 reads CASRRQGVGEQYF. In DNA, the CDR3 is TGTGCCAGCAGGCGACAGGGGGTGGGGGAGCAGTACTTC.